The TCR beta chain under discussion was sequenced for a study of blood T cell repertoires in COVID-19. At the level of the study: T cells, B-cell-depleted T cells, or PBMCs provided the cDNA or gDNA that served as material.

The CDR3 is made up of 13 amino acids. CDR1 is SQVTM, CDR2 ANQGSEA, per germline. V lost 7 bases, J lost 0 bases, and 12 bases lay in between. The study drew participants aged roughly 18 to 89 years from approximately 25 US areas. Two negative PCRs, clearance, or symptom resolution were required of recovered Cohort 3 donors. TCRdb's table, derived via immunoSEQ multiplex PCR, lists solely in-frame clones and lacks some. The table lists about 330,000 clones, around 90% of them singletons. The sequenced sample was PBMCs or T cells enriched from blood (not recorded which). The chain employs TRBV29-1 and TRBJ1-1; D is possibly TRBD1 (5 bases). The receptor was isolated from a young woman who had recovered from COVID-19. The CDR3 region has the DNA TGCAGCGGGCGGTCGACAGTGAACACTGAAGCTTTCTTT. Its translation is CSGRSTVNTEAFF.